This T cell receptor beta chain emerged from a study of CD8+CD57+ T cells in acquired aplastic anemia. Whole-study context: The study obtained an average of around 3.4 ug of DNA from sorted CD4+ and CD8+ cells.

This CDR3 spans 14 amino acids. Germline CDR1 SNHLY, CDR2 FYNNEI. V gave up 6 bases and J gave up 10 bases, with 19 bases separating them. Only one count was recorded for this clonotype. Possible read error: a much larger clone is one base away. Genomic DNA, serving as template, underwent TCR beta VDJ and CDR3 profiling. From the reads, TCRdb called clonotypes with MiXCR, one entry per CDR3 protein. The table lists 400,000 to 450,000 distinct CDR3 sequences, around 68% of them singletons, with 3.5% to 4.5% in the top ten. This rearrangement joins TRBV2 to TRBJ2-1, with D perhaps matching TRBD1 (6 bases). This receptor was obtained from a human donor in good health, serving as a control. The source material was sorted CD4+, CD8+, or CD8+CD57+ T cells (not recorded which) from PBMCs. The CDR3 region is CASRLQGHGFEQFF. In nucleotides, the CDR3 is TGTGCCAGCAGGTTACAGGGACACGGTTTCGAGCAGTTCTTC. Supplemented by reference TRBV2 and TRBJ2-1, the full variable domain reads EPEVTQTPSHQVTQMGQEVILRCVPISNHLYFYWYRQILGQKVEFLVSFYNNEISEKSEIFDDQFSVERPDGSNFTLKIRSTKLEDSAMYFCASRLQGHGFEQFFGPGTRLTVL.